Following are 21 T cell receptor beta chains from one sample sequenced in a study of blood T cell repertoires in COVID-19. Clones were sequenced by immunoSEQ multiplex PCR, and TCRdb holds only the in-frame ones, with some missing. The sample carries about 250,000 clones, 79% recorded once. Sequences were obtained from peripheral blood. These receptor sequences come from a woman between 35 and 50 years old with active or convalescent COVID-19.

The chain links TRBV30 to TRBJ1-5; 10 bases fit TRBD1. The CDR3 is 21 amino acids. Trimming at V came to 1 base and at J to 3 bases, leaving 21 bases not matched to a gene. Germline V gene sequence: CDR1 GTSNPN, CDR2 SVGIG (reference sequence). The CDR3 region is CAWSGYRAVPGQGSPNQPQHF. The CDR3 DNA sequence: TGTGCCTGGAGTGGCTACCGGGCGGTTCCGGGACAGGGGTCCCCCAATCAGCCCCAGCATTTT. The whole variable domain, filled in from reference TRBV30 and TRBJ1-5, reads SQTIHQWPATLVQPVGSPLSLECTVEGTSNPNLYWYRQAAGRGLQLLFYSVGIGQISSEVPQNLSASRPQDRQFILSSKKLLLSDSGFYLCAWSGYRAVPGQGSPNQPQHFGDGTRLSIL.

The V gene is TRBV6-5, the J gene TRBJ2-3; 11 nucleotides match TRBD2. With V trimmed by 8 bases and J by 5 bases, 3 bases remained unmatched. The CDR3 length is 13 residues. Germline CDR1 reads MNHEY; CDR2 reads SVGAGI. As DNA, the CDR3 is TGTGCCAGCCAGACTAGCGGGGTAGATACGCAGTATTTT. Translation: CASQTSGVDTQYF.

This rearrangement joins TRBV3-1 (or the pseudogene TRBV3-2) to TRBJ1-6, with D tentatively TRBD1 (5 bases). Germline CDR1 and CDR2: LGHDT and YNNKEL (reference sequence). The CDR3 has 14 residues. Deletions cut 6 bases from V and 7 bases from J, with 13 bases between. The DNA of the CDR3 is TGTGCCAGCAGTTGGGGCGGAGAAAATTCACCCCTCCACTTT. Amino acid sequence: CASSWGGENSPLHF.

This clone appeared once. CDR3 loop: CASSLDSGSYNSPLHF. The CDR3 DNA reads TGTGCCAGCAGTCTTGACTCGGGCTCCTATAATTCACCCCTCCACTTT. The V gene is TRBV6-6, the J gene TRBJ1-6; D call uncertain. V was shortened by 5 bases and J by 0 bases, with 11 bases between the two germline ends. Germline lookup yields CDR1 MNHNY and CDR2 SVGAGI (reference sequence). The CDR3 loop spans 16 amino acids.

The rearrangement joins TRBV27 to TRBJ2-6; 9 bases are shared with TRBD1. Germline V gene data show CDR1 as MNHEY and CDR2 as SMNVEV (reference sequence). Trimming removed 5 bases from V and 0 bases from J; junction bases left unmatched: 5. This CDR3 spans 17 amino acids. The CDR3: CASSKGQGSSGANVLTF. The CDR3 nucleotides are TGTGCCAGCAGTAAGGGACAGGGCAGCTCTGGGGCCAACGTCCTGACTTTC.

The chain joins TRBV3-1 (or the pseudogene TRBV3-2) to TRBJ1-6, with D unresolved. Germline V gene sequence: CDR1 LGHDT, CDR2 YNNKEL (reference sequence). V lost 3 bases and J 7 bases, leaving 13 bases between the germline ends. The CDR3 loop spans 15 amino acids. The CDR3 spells CASSQPAPRNSPLHF. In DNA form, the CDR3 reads TGTGCCAGCAGCCAGCCGGCCCCGAGGAATTCACCCCTCCACTTT.

CDR3 in amino acids: CAIGQAHGQYV. DNA of the CDR3: TGTGCCATTGGACAGGCCCATGGGCAGTACGTC. The gene calls are TRBV28 and TRBJ2-7; TRBD1 matches 7 bases. The germline CDR1 and CDR2 sequences are MDHEN and SYDVKM. This CDR3 has 11 amino acids. The trim removed 10 bases at V and 9 bases at J, leaving 9 bases unmatched.

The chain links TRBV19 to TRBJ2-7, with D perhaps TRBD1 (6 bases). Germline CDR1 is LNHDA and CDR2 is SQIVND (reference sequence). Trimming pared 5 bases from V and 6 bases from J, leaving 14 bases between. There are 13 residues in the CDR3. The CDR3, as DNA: TGTGCCAGTAGTCCCCGGGACATGGGCGAGCAGTACTTC. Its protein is CASSPRDMGEQYF. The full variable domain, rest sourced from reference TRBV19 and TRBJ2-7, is DGGITQSPKYLFRKEGQNVTLSCEQNLNHDAMYWYRQDPGQGLRLIYYSQIVNDFQKGDIAEGYSVSREKKESFPLTVTSAQKNPTAFYLCASSPRDMGEQYFGPGTRLTVT.

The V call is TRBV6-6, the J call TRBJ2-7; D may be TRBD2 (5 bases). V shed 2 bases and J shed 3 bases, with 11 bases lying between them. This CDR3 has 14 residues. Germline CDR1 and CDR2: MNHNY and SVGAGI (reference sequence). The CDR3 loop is CASSYRPADYEQYF. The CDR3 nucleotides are TGTGCCAGCAGTTACCGGCCAGCGGACTACGAGCAGTACTTC.

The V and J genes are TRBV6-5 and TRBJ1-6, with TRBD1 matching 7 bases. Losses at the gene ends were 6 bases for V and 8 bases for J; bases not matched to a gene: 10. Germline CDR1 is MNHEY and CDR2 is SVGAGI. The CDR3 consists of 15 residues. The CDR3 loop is CASSRLQGWDSPLHF. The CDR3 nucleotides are TGTGCCAGCAGCCGATTACAGGGGTGGGATTCACCCCTCCACTTT.

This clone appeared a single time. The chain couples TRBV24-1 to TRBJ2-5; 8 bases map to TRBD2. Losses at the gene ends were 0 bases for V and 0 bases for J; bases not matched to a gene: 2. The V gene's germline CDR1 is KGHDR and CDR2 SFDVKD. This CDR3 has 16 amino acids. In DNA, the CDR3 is TGTGCCACCAGTGATTTGGAAGCGGGGGACCAAGAGACCCAGTACTTC. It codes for CATSDLEAGDQETQYF.

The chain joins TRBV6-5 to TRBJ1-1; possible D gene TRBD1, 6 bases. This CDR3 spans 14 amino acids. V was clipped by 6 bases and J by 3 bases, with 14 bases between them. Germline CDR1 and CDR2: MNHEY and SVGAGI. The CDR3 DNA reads TGTGCCAGCAGCCCGACGGGGGGGCACACTGAAGCTTTCTTT. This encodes CASSPTGGHTEAFF.

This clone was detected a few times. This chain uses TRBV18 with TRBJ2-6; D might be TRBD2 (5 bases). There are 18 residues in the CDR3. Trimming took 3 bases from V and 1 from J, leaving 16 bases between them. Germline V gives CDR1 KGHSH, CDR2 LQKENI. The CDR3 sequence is CASSPPRGRESGANVLTF. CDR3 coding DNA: TGTGCCAGCTCACCCCCTCGGGGAAGAGAGTCTGGGGCCAACGTCCTGACTTTC.

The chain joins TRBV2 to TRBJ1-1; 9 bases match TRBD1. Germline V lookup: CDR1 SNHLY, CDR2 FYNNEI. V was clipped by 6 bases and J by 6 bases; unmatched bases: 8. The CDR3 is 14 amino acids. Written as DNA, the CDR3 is TGTGCCAGCAGGGAGGACAGGGGAATCGCTGAAGCTTTCTTT. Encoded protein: CASREDRGIAEAFF.

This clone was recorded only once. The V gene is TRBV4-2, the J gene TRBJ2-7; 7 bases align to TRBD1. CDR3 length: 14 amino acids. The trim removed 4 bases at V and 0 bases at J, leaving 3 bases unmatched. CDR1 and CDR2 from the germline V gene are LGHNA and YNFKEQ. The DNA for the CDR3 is TGTGCCAGCAGCCCGGACAGGAGCTCCTACGAGCAGTACTTC. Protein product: CASSPDRSSYEQYF.

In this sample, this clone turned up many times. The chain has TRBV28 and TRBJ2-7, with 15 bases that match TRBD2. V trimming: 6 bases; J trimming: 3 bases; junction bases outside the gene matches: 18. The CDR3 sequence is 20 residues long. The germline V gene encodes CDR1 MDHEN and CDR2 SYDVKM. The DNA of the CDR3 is TGTGCCAGCAGATCTGTATTTCAGGGACTAGCGGGGGGATTTCGCTACGAGCAGTACTTC. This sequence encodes CASRSVFQGLAGGFRYEQYF.

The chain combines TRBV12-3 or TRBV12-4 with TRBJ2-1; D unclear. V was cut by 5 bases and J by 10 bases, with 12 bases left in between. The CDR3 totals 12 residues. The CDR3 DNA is TGTGCCAGCAGTATCCGGGTCCGGGAGCAGTTCTTC. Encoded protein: CASSIRVREQFF.

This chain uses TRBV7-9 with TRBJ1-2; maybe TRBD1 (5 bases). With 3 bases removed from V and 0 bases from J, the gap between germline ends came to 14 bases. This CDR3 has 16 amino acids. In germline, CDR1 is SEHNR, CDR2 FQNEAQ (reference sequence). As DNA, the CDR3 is TGTGCCAGCAGCTTTGGGCAGGGCGAAGCTAACTATGGCTACACCTTC. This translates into CASSFGQGEANYGYTF.

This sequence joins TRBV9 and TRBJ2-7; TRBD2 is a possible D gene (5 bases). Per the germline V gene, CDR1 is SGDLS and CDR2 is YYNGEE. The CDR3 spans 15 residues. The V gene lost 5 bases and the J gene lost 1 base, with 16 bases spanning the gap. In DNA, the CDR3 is TGTGCCAGCAGTCTCGCCGGCCCGGGGTCCTACGAGCAGTACGTC. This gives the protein CASSLAGPGSYEQYV.

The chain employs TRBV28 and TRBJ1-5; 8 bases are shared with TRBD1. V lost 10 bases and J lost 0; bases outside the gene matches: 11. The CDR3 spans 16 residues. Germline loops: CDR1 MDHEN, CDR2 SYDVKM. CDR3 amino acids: CAILPRDRYSNQPQHF. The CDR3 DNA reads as TGTGCCATCCTACCCCGGGACAGGTATAGCAATCAGCCCCAGCATTTT.

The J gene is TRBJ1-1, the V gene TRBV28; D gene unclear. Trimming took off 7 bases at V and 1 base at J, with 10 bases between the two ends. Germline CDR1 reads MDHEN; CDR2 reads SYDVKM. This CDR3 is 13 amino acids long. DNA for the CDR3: TGTGCCAGCATTGGTACAGCGAACACTGAAGCTTTCTTT. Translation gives CASIGTANTEAFF.